This TCR beta chain appears in the sequencing data of a study of blood T cell repertoires in COVID-19. Remarks on this clone: The same CDR3 also results from other DNA sequences found in this sample.

Original data processing: Nucleated cell number was recorded as an estimate derived from reference gene primer amplification. Assay used: immunoSEQ multiplex PCR; TCRdb lists only in-frame clones, some missing. Clone size and the V and J calls come from that table; the DNA yielded D and trimming. This repertoire shows under 200,000 clones, about four fifths found once; its top ten account for approximately 7.7%. Looked up from germline, CDR1 is LNHDA and CDR2 is SQIVND (reference sequence). The ends lost 3 bases at V and 4 bases at J; junction bases unmatched: 3. The CDR3 consists of 14 residues. Patients at the Seattle site were enrolled during active infection and followed longitudinally.

Sequences were obtained from peripheral blood. The chain has TRBV19 and TRBJ2-7; 10 bases fit TRBD2. This clonotype originated in a woman aged 55 to 70 with COVID-19, enrolled during active disease. As DNA, the CDR3 is TGTGCCAGTAGTATTCTAGCGGGGGCGTACGAGCAGTACTTC. Its translation is CASSILAGAYEQYF.